A selection of T cell receptor beta chains follows, all from one sample in a study of T-cell memory formation after mild COVID-19. TCRdb analysed the 5' RACE reads with MiXCR anew, one entry per CDR3 protein. This sample carries about 250,000 distinct CDR3 sequences, 15% to 17% of them seen once, and the ten largest clones take 2.1%. Sequenced input: PBMCs or a T cell subset sorted from them (not recorded which). These receptors were collected from an adult woman who had mild COVID-19 (a few samples of this study predate the infection). Cell type and time point are not known. CDR3s include the opening cysteine and the closing phenylalanine or tryptophan. The D gene is left open where the match is weak. Expanded clones get a size class; other rows say once, few or many, or leave the size out.

J | V | size | D | DNA | CDR3
TRBJ2-7 | TRBV27 | few | NA | TGTGCCAGCAGTCCCCTAGGGGTAACCTACGAGCAGTACTTC | CASSPLGVTYEQYF
TRBJ2-3 | TRBV4-2 | NA | TRBD1 | TGTGCCAGCAGCCCGGGACAGGACGGAGATACGCAGTATTTT | CASSPGQDGDTQYF
TRBJ1-1 | TRBV3-1 | NA | NA | TGTGCCAGCAGCCAAAGGAGGGGAGGTAGGCCTGAAGCTTTCTTT | CASSQRRGGRPEAFF
TRBJ2-7 | TRBV11-1 | few | NA | TGTGCCAGCAGCACTCTAGCTGCGTTCTACGAGCAGTACTTC | CASSTLAAFYEQYF
TRBJ2-3 | TRBV27 | NA | TRBD1 | TGTGCCAGCAGTAGCGACAGGGGACGGGTTACGCAGTATTTT | CASSSDRGRVTQYF
TRBJ1-5 | TRBV5-1 | few | NA | TGCGCCAGCAGCTTGTCGGGAGGTAGGAGTCAGCCCCAGCATTTT | CASSLSGGRSQPQHF
TRBJ1-2 | TRBV4-2 | NA | NA | TGTGCCAGCAGCCTCAACAGTGAGATTCGTTCTTTCTATGGCTACACCTTC | CASSLNSEIRSFYGYTF
TRBJ1-3 | TRBV7-9 | few | NA | TGTGCCAGCAGCTTGAGTGCTGGCCGACGCTCTGGAAACACCATATATTTT | CASSLSAGRRSGNTIYF
TRBJ2-6 | TRBV11-3 | NA | TRBD2 | TGTGCCAGCAGCTTAGATGTGGCGAGCGGGAGGGCTGGGGCCAACGTCCTGACTTTC | CASSLDVASGRAGANVLTF
TRBJ2-1 | TRBV27 | NA | TRBD2 | TGTGCCAGCAGGAAAACTAGCGGGGGGGCGAATGAGCAGTTCTTC | CASRKTSGGANEQFF
TRBJ1-5 | TRBV20-1 | NA | NA | TGCAGTGCTAAGGACAGAGGTCAGCCCCAGCATTTT | CSAKDRGQPQHF
TRBJ2-7 | TRBV28 | NA | NA | TGTGCCACTTCCCCACCCGGGCCCGGTTCCTACGAGCAGTACTTC | CATSPPGPGSYEQYF
TRBJ2-7 | TRBV5-6 | few | TRBD1 | TGTGCCAGCATTGCGGGGACAGGAGGGAACGAGCAGTACTTC | CASIAGTGGNEQYF
TRBJ2-1 | TRBV5-6 | NA | NA | TGTGCCAGCAGCTTGTTGGACAGCTACAATGAGCAGTTCTTC | CASSLLDSYNEQFF
TRBJ1-5 | TRBV27 | few | NA | TGTGCCAGCAGTTTTTCCGATAGGAATCAGCCCCAGCATTTT | CASSFSDRNQPQHF
TRBJ2-3 | TRBV30 | NA | NA | TGTGCCTGGGACCGGAGGCCAGATACGCAGTATTTT | CAWDRRPDTQYF
TRBJ2-7 | TRBV10-3 | few | TRBD1 | TGTGCCATCAGTGAACCGGGACAGGGTAGTAGCGAGCAGTACTTC | CAISEPGQGSSEQYF
TRBJ2-7 | TRBV5-1 | many | NA | TGCGCCAGCAGCCTGAGCGGGTTCTCCTACGAGCAGTACTTC | CASSLSGFSYEQYF
TRBJ2-3 | TRBV29-1 | NA | TRBD2 | TGCAGCGGGAGGGAGGGGTCGGCAGATACGCAGTATTTT | CSGREGSADTQYF
TRBJ1-1 | TRBV5-1 | few | NA | TGCGCCAGCAGCCTGTACTCGGGGGTTCAGGGCACTGAAGCTTTCTTT | CASSLYSGVQGTEAFF
TRBJ2-7 | TRBV6-5 | few | TRBD1 | TGTGCCAGCAGTCAATGGACAGGGGGCAGCGAGCAGTACTTC | CASSQWTGGSEQYF
TRBJ2-1 | TRBV7-3 | NA | TRBD2 | TGTGCCAGCAGCTCGACTAGCGGGAGTGGGAATGAGCAGTTCTTC | CASSSTSGSGNEQFF
TRBJ1-6 | TRBV7-9 | few | NA | TGTGCCAGCAGCACCTCACAGGGAAATAATTCACCCCTCCACTTT | CASSTSQGNNSPLHF
TRBJ2-3 | TRBV20-1 | few | TRBD1 | TGCAGTGCTAGGAGACAGGGAAACACAGATACGCAGTATTTT | CSARRQGNTDTQYF
TRBJ2-1 | TRBV7-2 | many | TRBD1 | TGTGCCAGCAGCTTAGTTCACGCAGGGGGCAATGAGCAGTTCTTC | CASSLVHAGGNEQFF
TRBJ1-6 | TRBV5-5 | NA | NA | TGTGCCAGCAGTCCCCGGGACCCTTCCTATAATTCACCCCTCCACTTT | CASSPRDPSYNSPLHF
TRBJ2-3 | TRBV2 | NA | TRBD2 | TGTGCCAGCAATCGGGGTTTGGCTAGCGGGAGCACAGATACGCAGTATTTT | CASNRGLASGSTDTQYF
TRBJ2-5 | TRBV5-1 | NA | NA | TGCGCCAGCAGCCAGGGACCTTCGCAAGAGACCCAGTACTTC | CASSQGPSQETQYF
TRBJ2-7 | TRBV28 | few | NA | TGTGCCAGCAGTTTAAGATCCAGGGCGGGCGAGCAGTACTTC | CASSLRSRAGEQYF
TRBJ2-5 | TRBV11-2 | few | NA | TGTGCCAGCAGCTCGGGTCACCAAGAGACCCAGTACTTC | CASSSGHQETQYF
TRBJ1-1 | TRBV19 | NA | NA | TGTGCCAGTAGTCTCGCCGGGGCAAGGAACACTGAAGCTTTCTTT | CASSLAGARNTEAFF
TRBJ1-6 | TRBV20-1 | NA | NA | TGCAGTGCTAGAGTGGACGGACGGAGGTCACCCCTCCACTTT | CSARVDGRRSPLHF
TRBJ1-6 | TRBV20-1 | NA | NA | TGCAGTGCCGGGGGGGTTTATTCACCCCTCCACTTT | CSAGGVYSPLHF
TRBJ2-7 | TRBV24-1 | NA | TRBD1 | TGTGCCACCAGTGACCAGGGACAGGGCGTCTACGAGCAGTACTTC | CATSDQGQGVYEQYF
TRBJ2-2 | TRBV12-3/TRBV12-4 | NA | TRBD2 | TGTGCCAGCAGTCGCGGGCCGGGAGGCGGAGGGGAGCTGTTTTTT | CASSRGPGGGGELFF
TRBJ1-1 | TRBV7-3 | NA | NA | TGTGCCAGCAGGGCAGGGCAGTTCGCTGAAGCTTTCTTT | CASRAGQFAEAFF
TRBJ2-5 | TRBV5-1 | NA | TRBD2 | TGCGCCAGCAGCCCCGGGACTAACATCGAGACCCAGTACTTC | CASSPGTNIETQYF
TRBJ1-5 | TRBV24-1 | NA | TRBD1 | TGTGCCACCAGTGAAACCGGGACAGGGAGCAGCAATCAGCCCCAGCATTTT | CATSETGTGSSNQPQHF
TRBJ2-1 | TRBV7-9 | NA | TRBD2 | TGTGCCAGCAGCTTAGCGGGGACTAGCGGGATTTCCTACAATGAGCAGTTCTTC | CASSLAGTSGISYNEQFF
TRBJ2-1 | TRBV7-8 | NA | TRBD1 | TGTGCCAGCAGCTTAGCGCTTCCTGGACAGGGGTACTACAATGAGCAGTTCTTC | CASSLALPGQGYYNEQFF
TRBJ1-2 | TRBV9 | few | TRBD1 | TGTGCCAGCAGCGTAGGGAGCAGGGGGAACTATGGCTACACCTTC | CASSVGSRGNYGYTF
TRBJ2-5 | TRBV30 | NA | NA | TGTGCCTGGGACCGGTCAGCGACCCAGTACTTC | CAWDRSATQYF
TRBJ1-5 | TRBV3-1 | few | NA | TGTGCCAGCAGCCAGAGTACGAGTAGCAATCAGCCCCAGCATTTT | CASSQSTSSNQPQHF
TRBJ1-1 | TRBV6-5 | few | NA | TGTGCCAGCAGTTCCAATTACAGGATGCATGAAGCTTTCTTT | CASSSNYRMHEAFF
TRBJ2-1 | TRBV7-9 | NA | NA | TGTGCCAGCACCACGGGACTTTCCCGGGGGGAGCAGTTCTTC | CASTTGLSRGEQFF
TRBJ2-5 | TRBV19 | NA | TRBD2 | TGTGCCAGTAGTGTTAAAGCGGGGGGACTTAGACAAGAGACCCAGTACTTC | CASSVKAGGLRQETQYF
TRBJ1-5 | TRBV2 | few | NA | TGTGCCAGCAGTAGGTCCCTGGGGAGCAATCAGCCCCAGCATTTT | CASSRSLGSNQPQHF
TRBJ2-1 | TRBV7-2 | NA | NA | TGTGCCAGCAGTTCGATGACCTACAATGAGCAGTTCTTC | CASSSMTYNEQFF
TRBJ2-7 | TRBV4-3 | few | NA | TGCGCCAGCAGCCAAACCGCGGTAAGGGAGCAGTACTTC | CASSQTAVREQYF
TRBJ1-4 | TRBV2 | NA | TRBD1 | TGTGCCAGCAGTAGACAGGGGGCGGAGGAAAAACTGTTTTTT | CASSRQGAEEKLFF
TRBJ2-1 | TRBV11-2 | NA | TRBD2 | TGTGCCAGCAGCCTGGGACTAGCGGGGGCGAGTGAGCAGTTCTTC | CASSLGLAGASEQFF
TRBJ2-5 | TRBV7-2 | NA | NA | TGTGCCAGCAGCTCAACAAAAGAGACCCAGTACTTC | CASSSTKETQYF
TRBJ1-4 | TRBV30 | few | NA | TGTGCCTGGAGTGTACTATGGGCTCGGGGTGAAAAACTGTTTTTT | CAWSVLWARGEKLFF
TRBJ2-3 | TRBV6-6 | NA | TRBD2 | TGTGCCACCTCGGGACTAGCTAGCACAGATACGCAGTATTTT | CATSGLASTDTQYF
TRBJ2-5 | TRBV9 | few | NA | TGTGCCAGCAGCGTAGCAGGCGGTCTCGTCGAGACCCAGTACTTC | CASSVAGGLVETQYF
TRBJ2-3 | TRBV27 | NA | NA | TGTGCCAGCAGTTTATTTAAACAGGGCCTCGATTTTCGCGGCGATACGCAGTATTTT | CASSLFKQGLDFRGDTQYF
TRBJ2-7 | TRBV7-9 | few | TRBD2 | TGTGCCAGCAGCTTAGGGGAGGGCCAGTCTGAGCAGTACTTC | CASSLGEGQSEQYF
TRBJ2-2 | TRBV12-3/TRBV12-4 | few | NA | TGTGCCAGCAGCCTCCCTTGGGGGGCGCGGACCGGGGAGCTGTTTTTT | CASSLPWGARTGELFF
TRBJ2-7 | TRBV12-3/TRBV12-4 | few | TRBD2 | TGTGCCAGCAGTCCGGGACTAGCGGGAGGGTCCAACGAGCAGTACTTC | CASSPGLAGGSNEQYF